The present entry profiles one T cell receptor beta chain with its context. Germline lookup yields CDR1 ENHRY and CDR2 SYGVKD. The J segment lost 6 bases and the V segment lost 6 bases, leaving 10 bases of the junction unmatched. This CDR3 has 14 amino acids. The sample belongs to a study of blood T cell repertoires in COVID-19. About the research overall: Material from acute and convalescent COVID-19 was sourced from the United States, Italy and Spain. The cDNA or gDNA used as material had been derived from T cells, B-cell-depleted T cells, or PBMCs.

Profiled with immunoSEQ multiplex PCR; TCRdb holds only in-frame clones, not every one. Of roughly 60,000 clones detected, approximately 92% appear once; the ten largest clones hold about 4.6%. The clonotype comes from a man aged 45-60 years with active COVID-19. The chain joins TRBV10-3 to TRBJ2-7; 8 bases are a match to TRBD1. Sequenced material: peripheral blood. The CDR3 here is CAISLRGRGVEQYF. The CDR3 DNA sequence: TGTGCCATCAGCCTCAGGGGGCGGGGAGTCGAGCAGTACTTC.